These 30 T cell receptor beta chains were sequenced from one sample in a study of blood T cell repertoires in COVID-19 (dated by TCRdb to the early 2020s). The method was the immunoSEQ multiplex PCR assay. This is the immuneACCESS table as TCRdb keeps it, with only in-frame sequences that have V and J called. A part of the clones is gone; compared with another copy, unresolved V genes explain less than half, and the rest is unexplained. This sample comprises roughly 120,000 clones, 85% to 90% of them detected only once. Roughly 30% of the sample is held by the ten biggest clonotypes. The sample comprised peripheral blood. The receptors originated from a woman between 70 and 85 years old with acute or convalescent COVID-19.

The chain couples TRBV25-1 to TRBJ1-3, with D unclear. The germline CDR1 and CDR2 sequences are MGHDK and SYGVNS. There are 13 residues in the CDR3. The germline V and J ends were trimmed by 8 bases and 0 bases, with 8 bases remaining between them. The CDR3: CASRTSSGNTIYF. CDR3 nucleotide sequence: TGTGCCAGCCGTACCAGCTCTGGAAACACCATATATTTT.

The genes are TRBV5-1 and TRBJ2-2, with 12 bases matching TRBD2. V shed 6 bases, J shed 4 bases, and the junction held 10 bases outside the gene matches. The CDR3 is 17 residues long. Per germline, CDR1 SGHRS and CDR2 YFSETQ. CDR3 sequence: CASNPSSGGAVTGELFF. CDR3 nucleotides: TGCGCCAGCAACCCTTCTAGCGGGGGGGCTGTCACCGGGGAGCTGTTTTTT.

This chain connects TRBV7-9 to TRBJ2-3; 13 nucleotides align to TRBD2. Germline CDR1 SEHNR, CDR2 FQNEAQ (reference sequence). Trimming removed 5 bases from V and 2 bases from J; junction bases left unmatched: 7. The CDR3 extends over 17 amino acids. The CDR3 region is CASSPGLAGAITDTQYF. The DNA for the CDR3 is TGTGCCAGCAGCCCTGGACTAGCGGGGGCCATCACAGATACGCAGTATTTT.

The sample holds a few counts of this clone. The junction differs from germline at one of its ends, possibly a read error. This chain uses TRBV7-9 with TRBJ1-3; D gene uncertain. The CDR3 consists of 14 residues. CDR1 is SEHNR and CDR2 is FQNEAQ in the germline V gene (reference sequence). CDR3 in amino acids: CASSLAPPGNTIYF. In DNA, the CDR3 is TGTGCCAGCAGCCTAGCCCCTCCGGGAAACACCATATATTTT.

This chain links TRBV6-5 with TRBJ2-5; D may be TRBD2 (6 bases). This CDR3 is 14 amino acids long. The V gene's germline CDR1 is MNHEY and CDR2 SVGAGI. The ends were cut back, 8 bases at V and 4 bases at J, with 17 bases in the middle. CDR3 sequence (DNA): TGTGCCAGCTCCCGGGGGTTGGGTGTAGAGACCCAGTACTTC. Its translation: CASSRGLGVETQYF.

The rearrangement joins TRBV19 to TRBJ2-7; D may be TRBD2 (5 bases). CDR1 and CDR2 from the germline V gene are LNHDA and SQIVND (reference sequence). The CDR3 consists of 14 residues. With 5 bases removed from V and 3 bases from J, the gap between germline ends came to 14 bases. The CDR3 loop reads CASSDISEGYEQYF. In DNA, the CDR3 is TGTGCCAGTAGTGATATCAGTGAGGGCTACGAGCAGTACTTC.

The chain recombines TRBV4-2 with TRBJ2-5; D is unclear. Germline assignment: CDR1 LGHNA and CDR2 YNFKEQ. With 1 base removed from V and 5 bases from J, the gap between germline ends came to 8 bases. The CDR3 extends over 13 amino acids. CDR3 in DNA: TGTGCCAGCAGCCAAGTCGGCGGCGAGACCCAGTACTTC. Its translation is CASSQVGGETQYF.

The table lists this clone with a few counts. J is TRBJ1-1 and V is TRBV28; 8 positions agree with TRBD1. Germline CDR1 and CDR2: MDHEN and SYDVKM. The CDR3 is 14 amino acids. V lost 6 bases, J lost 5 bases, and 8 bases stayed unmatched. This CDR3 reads CASSPDRGGTEAFF. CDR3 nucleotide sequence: TGTGCCAGCAGCCCCGACAGGGGTGGTACTGAAGCTTTCTTT.

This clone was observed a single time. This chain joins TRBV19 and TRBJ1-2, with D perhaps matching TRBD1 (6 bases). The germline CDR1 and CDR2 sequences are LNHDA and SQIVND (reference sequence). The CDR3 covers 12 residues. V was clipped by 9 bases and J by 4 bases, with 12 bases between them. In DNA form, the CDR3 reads TGTGCCAGCAACAGGGACGGCTATGGCTACACCTTC. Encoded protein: CASNRDGYGYTF.

This chain's CDR3 is CAISASGTGGLYEQYF. The CDR3 DNA follows: TGTGCCATCAGTGCCTCCGGGACAGGGGGCCTCTACGAGCAGTACTTC. The chain employs TRBV10-3 and TRBJ2-7; 12 nucleotides align to TRBD1. The CDR3 consists of 16 residues. CDR1 is ENHRY, CDR2 SYGVKD, per germline. The junction had 7 bases not matched to a gene; V was cut back by 4 bases and J by 3 bases.

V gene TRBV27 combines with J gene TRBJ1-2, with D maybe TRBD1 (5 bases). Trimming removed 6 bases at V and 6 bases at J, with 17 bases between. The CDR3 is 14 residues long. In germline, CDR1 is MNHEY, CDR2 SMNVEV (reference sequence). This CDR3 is CASRPVGGGNGYTF. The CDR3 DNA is TGTGCCAGCAGACCCGTGGGGGGAGGGAATGGCTACACCTTC.

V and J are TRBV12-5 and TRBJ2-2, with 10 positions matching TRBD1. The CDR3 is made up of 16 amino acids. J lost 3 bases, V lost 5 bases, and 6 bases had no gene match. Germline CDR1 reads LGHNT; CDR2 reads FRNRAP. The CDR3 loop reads CASGKGGTGDTGELFF. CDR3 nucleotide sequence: TGTGCTAGTGGTAAGGGAGGGACAGGGGACACCGGGGAGCTGTTTTTT.

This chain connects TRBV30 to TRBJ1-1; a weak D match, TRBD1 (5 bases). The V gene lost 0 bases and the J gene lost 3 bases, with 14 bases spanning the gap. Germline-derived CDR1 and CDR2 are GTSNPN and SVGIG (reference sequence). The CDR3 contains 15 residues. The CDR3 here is CAWSVKGVADTEAFF. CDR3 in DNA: TGTGCCTGGAGTGTGAAAGGGGTTGCGGACACTGAAGCTTTCTTT.

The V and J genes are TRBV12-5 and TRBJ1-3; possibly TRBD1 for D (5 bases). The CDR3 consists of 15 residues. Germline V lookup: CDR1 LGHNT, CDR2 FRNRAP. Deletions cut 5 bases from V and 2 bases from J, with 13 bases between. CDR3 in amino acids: CASGTVGGAGNTIYF. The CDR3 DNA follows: TGTGCTAGTGGTACCGTGGGGGGAGCTGGAAACACCATATATTTT.

CDR3 sequence (DNA): TGTGCCAGCAGCCTTAGGGACAGCCCAAACACCATATATTTT. Encoded protein: CASSLRDSPNTIYF. The chain is built from TRBV5-4 and TRBJ1-3; 7 bases map to TRBD1. The CDR3 contains 14 residues. Germline V gene data show CDR1 as SGHNT and CDR2 as YYREEE (reference sequence). With 4 bases clipped from V and 6 bases from J, the junction kept 7 bases outside the gene matches.

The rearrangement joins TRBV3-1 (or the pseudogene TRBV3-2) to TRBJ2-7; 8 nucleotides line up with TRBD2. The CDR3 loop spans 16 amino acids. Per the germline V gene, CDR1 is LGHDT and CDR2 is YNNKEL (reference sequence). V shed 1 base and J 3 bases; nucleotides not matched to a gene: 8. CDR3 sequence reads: CASSQASGGAFYEQYF. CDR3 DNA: TGTGCCAGCAGCCAAGCGTCCGGGGGGGCCTTCTACGAGCAGTACTTC.

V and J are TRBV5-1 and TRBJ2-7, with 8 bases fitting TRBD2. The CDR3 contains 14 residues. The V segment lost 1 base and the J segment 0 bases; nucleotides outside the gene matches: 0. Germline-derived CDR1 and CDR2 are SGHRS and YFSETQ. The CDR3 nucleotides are TGCGCCAGCAGCTTGAGCGGGAGCTCCTACGAGCAGTACTTC. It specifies CASSLSGSSYEQYF.

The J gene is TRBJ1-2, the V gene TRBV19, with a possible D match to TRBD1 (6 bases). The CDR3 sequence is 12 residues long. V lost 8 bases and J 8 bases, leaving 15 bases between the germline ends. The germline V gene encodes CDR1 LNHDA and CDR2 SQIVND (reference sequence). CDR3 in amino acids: CASEGQNPGYTF. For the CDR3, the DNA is TGTGCCAGTGAAGGACAGAACCCGGGCTACACCTTC.

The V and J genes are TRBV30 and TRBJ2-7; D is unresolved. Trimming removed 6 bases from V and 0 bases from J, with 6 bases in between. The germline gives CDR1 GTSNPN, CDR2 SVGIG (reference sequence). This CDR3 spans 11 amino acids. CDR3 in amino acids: CACLSSYEQYF. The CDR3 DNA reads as TGTGCCTGCTTGAGCTCCTACGAGCAGTACTTC.

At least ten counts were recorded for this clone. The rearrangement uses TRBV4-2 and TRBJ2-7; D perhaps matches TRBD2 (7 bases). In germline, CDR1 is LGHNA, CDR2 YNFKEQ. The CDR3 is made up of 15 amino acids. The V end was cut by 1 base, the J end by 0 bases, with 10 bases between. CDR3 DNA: TGTGCCAGCAGCCAAGCGGGGGGCGTCTCCTACGAGCAGTACTTC. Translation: CASSQAGGVSYEQYF.

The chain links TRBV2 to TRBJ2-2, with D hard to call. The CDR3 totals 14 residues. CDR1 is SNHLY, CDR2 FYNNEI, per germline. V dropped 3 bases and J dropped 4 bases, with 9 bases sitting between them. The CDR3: CASSDARFTGELFF. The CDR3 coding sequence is TGTGCCAGCAGTGACGCCCGGTTCACCGGGGAGCTGTTTTTT.

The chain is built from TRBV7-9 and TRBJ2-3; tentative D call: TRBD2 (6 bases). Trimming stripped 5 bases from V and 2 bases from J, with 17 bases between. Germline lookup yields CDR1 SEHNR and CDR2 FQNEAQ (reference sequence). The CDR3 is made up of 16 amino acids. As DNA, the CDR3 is TGTGCCAGCAGCCCTCGGGGTAGCGGACCCACAGATACGCAGTATTTT. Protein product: CASSPRGSGPTDTQYF. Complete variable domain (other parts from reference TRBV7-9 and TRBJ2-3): DTGVSQNPRHKITKRGQNVTFRCDPISEHNRLYWYRQTLGQGPEFLTYFQNEAQLEKSRLLSDRFSAERPKGSFSTLEIQRTEQGDSAMYLCASSPRGSGPTDTQYFGPGTRLTVL.

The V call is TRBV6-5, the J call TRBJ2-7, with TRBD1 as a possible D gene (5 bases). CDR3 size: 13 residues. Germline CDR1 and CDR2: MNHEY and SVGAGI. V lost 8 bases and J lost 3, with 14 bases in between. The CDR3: CASGAGQDYEQYF. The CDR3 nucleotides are TGTGCCAGCGGGGCTGGACAAGACTACGAGCAGTACTTC.

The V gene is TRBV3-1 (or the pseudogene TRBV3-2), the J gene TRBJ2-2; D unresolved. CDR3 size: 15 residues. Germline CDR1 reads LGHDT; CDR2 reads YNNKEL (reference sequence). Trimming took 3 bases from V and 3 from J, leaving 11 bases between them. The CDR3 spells CASSHVRVDTGELFF. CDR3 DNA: TGTGCCAGCAGCCATGTTCGGGTGGACACCGGGGAGCTGTTTTTT.

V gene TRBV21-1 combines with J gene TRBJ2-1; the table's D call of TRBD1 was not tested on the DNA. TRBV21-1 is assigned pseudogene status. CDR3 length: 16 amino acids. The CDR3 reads CASSKRKTTGTNEQFF. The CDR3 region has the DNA TGTGCCAGCAGCAAAAGGAAAACGACAGGAACCAATGAGCAGTTCTTC.

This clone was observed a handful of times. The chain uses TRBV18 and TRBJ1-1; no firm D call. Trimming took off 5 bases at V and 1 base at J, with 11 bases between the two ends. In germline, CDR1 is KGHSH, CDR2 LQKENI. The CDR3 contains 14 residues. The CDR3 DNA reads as TGTGCCAGCTCAGGGCAGAACACGAACACTGAAGCTTTCTTT. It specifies CASSGQNTNTEAFF.

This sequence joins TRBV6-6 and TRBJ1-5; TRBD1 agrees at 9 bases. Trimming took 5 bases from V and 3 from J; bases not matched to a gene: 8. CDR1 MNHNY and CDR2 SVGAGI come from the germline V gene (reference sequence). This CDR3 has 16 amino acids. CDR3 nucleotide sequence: TGTGCCAGCAGTCTGGCGCGGGACAGGGCCAATCAGCCCCAGCATTTT. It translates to CASSLARDRANQPQHF.

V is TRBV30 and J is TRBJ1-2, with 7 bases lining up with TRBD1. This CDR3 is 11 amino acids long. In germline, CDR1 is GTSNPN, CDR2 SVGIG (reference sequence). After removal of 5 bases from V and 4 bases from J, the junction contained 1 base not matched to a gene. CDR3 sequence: CAWRTGYGYTF. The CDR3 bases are TGTGCCTGGCGGACAGGCTATGGCTACACCTTC.

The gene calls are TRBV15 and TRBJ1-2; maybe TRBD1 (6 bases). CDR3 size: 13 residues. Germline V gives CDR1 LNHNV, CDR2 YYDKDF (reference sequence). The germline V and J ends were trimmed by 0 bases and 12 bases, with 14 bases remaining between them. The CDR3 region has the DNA TGTGCCACCAGCAGAGATGGTTCAGGGGTCGACACCTTC. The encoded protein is CATSRDGSGVDTF.

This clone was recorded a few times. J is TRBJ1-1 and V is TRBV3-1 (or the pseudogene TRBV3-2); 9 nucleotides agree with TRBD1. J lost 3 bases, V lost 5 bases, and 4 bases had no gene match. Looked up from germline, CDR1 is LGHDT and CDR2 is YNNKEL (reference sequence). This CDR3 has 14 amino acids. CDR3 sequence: CASSDRTGDTEAFF. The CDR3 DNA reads TGTGCCAGCAGCGACCGGACAGGGGACACTGAAGCTTTCTTT.